The entry below gives a single T cell receptor beta chain sequence along with its context. Its specificity is unknown. These data belong to a study of graft-versus-host responses after intestinal transplantation. As for the study in general: Anti-thymocyte globulin induction, then tacrolimus and steroids for two to four years, went to all recipients.

Produced via immunoSEQ multiplex PCR; TCRdb's table is partial and in-frame only. The sample carries roughly 120,000 clones, less than 95% recorded once. V shed 2 bases, J shed 3 bases, and the junction held 6 bases outside the gene matches. Germline V gene lookup returns CDR1 SEHNR and CDR2 FQNEAQ (reference sequence). This CDR3 has 16 residues. Study findings and constraints: Recipient bone marrow held GvH clones, some seen earlier in ileum or blood.

The rearrangement uses TRBV7-9 and TRBJ1-2; 10 bases are shared with TRBD1. Sequencing was performed on unstimulated CD4+ T cells sorted from spleen or lymph node cells, taken before intestinal transplant. The sequence was obtained from a human donor who received an intestinal transplant. The CDR3 DNA reads as TGTGCCAGCAGCTTACTGGGACAGGGGCTCGACTATGGCTACACCTTC. Its translation: CASSLLGQGLDYGYTF.